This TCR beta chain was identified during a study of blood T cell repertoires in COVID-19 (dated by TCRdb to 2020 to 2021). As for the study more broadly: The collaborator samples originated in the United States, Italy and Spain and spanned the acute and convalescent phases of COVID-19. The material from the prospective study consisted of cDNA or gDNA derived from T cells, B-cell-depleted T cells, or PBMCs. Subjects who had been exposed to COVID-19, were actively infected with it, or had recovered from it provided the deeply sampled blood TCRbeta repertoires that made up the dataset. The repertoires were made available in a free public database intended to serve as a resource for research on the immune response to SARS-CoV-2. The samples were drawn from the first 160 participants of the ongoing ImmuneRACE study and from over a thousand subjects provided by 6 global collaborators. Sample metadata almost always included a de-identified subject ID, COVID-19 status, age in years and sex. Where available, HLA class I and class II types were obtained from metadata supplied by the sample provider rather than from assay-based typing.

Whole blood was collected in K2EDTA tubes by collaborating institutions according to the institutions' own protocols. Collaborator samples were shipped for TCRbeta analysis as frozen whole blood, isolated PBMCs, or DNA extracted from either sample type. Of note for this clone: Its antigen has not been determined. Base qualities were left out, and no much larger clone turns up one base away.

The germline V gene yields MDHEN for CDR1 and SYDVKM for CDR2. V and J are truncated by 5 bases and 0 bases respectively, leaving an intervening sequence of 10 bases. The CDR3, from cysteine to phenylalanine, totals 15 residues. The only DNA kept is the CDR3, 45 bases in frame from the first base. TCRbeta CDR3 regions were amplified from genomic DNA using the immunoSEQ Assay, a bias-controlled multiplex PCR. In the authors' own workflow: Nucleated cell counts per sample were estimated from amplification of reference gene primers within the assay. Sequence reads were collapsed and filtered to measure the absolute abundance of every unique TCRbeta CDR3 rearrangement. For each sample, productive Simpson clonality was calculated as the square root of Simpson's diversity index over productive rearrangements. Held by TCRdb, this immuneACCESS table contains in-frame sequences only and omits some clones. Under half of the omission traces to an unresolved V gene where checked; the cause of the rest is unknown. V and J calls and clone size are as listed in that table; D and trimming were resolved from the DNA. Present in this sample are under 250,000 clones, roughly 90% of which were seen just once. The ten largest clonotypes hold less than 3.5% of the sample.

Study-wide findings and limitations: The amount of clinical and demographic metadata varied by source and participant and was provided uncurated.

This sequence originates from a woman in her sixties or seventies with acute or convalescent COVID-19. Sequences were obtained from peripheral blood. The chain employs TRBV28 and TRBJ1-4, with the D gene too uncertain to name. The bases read TGTGCCAGCAGTCTCCCGTCTGCAACTAATGAAAAACTGTTTTTT. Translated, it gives CASSLPSATNEKLFF.